These T cell receptor beta chains were read from a single sample in a study of Graves' ophthalmopathy and Graves' hyperthyroidism. TCRdb reprocessed the multiplex PCR reads via MiXCR and lists one record per CDR3 protein. The sample contains 200,000 to 300,000 distinct CDR3 sequences, around 50% of which appear only once. Specimen: peripheral blood. The origin of the receptors is an adult man with Graves' ophthalmopathy. The CDR3 runs from the conserved cysteine through the conserved F or W. The order of the fields is V gene, D gene, J gene, clone size, CDR3 protein, CDR3 DNA. D genes are given only for firm matches. Clone sizes are given selectively: once, few, many, or a class where the clone is expanded.

>TRBV10-3|TRBD2|TRBJ2-5|few
CAIPAGEETQYF
TGTGCCATCCCGGCGGGGGAAGAGACCCAGTACTTC
>TRBV9|TRBD1|TRBJ2-7|.
CASSVGLTGAYEQYF
TGTGCCAGCAGCGTAGGGCTGACAGGGGCATACGAGCAGTACTTC
>TRBV4-1|TRBD2|TRBJ2-7|.
CASSQEGTRGSYEQYF
TGCGCCAGCAGCCAGGAGGGGACTAGGGGGTCGTACGAGCAGTACTTC
>TRBV7-2|.|TRBJ2-7|few
CASSLSEPQYF
TGTGCCAGCAGCTTATCGGAGCCGCAGTACTTC
>TRBV20-1|.|TRBJ2-7|many
CSARDLGGYYEQYF
TGCAGTGCTAGAGATTTAGGCGGTTACTACGAGCAGTACTTC
>TRBV20-1|TRBD1|TRBJ2-2|few
CSARDRQGDGELFF
TGCAGTGCTAGAGATCGGCAGGGGGACGGGGAGCTGTTTTTT
>TRBV29-1|.|TRBJ1-2|many
CSVDGFGLGAGYGYTF
TGCAGCGTTGATGGATTCGGGTTAGGTGCGGGCTATGGCTACACCTTC
>TRBV5-5|TRBD1|TRBJ1-1|.
CASTGTGARVMGTEAFF
TGTGCCAGCACTGGGACAGGCGCACGGGTAATGGGCACTGAAGCTTTCTTT
>TRBV11-2|TRBD1|TRBJ1-5|.
CASSLDGGGRQPQHF
TGTGCCAGCAGCTTAGATGGAGGGGGCAGACAGCCCCAGCATTTT
>TRBV4-2|.|TRBJ1-1|.
CASSPSPGRSAEAFF
TGTGCCAGCAGTCCTTCCCCAGGACGCTCTGCTGAAGCTTTCTTT
>TRBV7-2|.|TRBJ2-6|few
CASSLAWGFGANVLTF
TGTGCCAGCAGCTTAGCTTGGGGGTTCGGGGCCAACGTCCTGACTTTC
>TRBV10-3|.|TRBJ1-5|many
CAISEPRGGSNQPQHF
TGTGCCATCAGTGAGCCCAGGGGTGGGAGCAATCAGCCCCAGCATTTT
>TRBV12-5|TRBD1|TRBJ2-5|.
CASNKRTGAGETQYF
TGTGCCAGCAACAAAAGGACAGGGGCGGGTGAGACCCAGTACTTC
>TRBV9|.|TRBJ1-6|few
CASSVGGGYNSPLHF
TGTGCCAGCAGCGTAGGGGGAGGGTATAATTCACCCCTCCACTTT
>TRBV19|.|TRBJ1-1|.
CAIRVSTEAFF
TGTGCCATCAGGGTATCAACTGAAGCTTTCTTT
>TRBV2|.|TRBJ1-5|.
CASSEGRRSGNQPQHF
TGTGCCAGCAGTGAGGGCCGGCGGTCGGGCAATCAGCCCCAGCATTTT
>TRBV5-4|.|TRBJ1-4|.
CASSTSGPNEKLFF
TGTGCCAGCAGCACCTCAGGACCTAATGAAAAACTGTTTTTT
>TRBV5-4|TRBD1|TRBJ1-2|few
CASSQVYAGQGYGYTF
TGCGCCAGCAGCCAAGTCTACGCGGGACAGGGGTATGGCTACACCTTC
>TRBV2|.|TRBJ1-4|.
CASSERGGGPTNEKLFF
TGTGCCAGCAGTGAGAGGGGTGGCGGTCCAACTAATGAAAAACTGTTTTTT
>TRBV7-3|.|TRBJ1-6|few
CASSLVGPGNSPLHF
TGTGCCAGCAGCTTAGTCGGCCCAGGGAATTCACCCCTCCACTTT
>TRBV12-3/TRBV12-4|.|TRBJ2-5|.
CASSSPRRGGAETQYF
TGTGCCAGCAGCTCTCCTAGGAGGGGGGGCGCAGAGACCCAGTACTTC
>TRBV7-8|.|TRBJ1-1|.
CASSLFGGRTEAFF
TGTGCCAGCAGCTTATTTGGCGGTAGGACTGAAGCTTTCTTT
>TRBV7-9|TRBD2|TRBJ2-7|.
CASSVPSGGIYEQYF
TGTGCCAGCAGCGTTCCTAGCGGGGGCATATACGAGCAGTACTTC
>TRBV7-6|TRBD1|TRBJ2-7|.
CASSYEGQGAYEQYF
TGTGCCAGCAGTTACGAGGGACAGGGGGCCTACGAGCAGTACTTC
>TRBV5-6|.|TRBJ1-2|few
CASSSRRRGRGYGYTF
TGTGCCAGCAGCTCTCGACGAAGGGGTAGGGGCTATGGCTACACCTTC